This TCR beta chain was captured in a study of technical replicates of blood from a few donors. Sequenced by immunoSEQ multiplex PCR; TCRdb stores in-frame clones only, minus some. The data show 75,000 to 85,000 clones, 90% to 97% seen once. Specimen: T cells isolated from PBMCs. The receptor was isolated from a human donor in good health.

CDR3 sequence reads: CASRSVTGLISEQYF. In nucleotides, the CDR3 is TGTGCCAGCAGGTCTGTGACAGGCCTAATATCCGAGCAGTACTTC. The V call is TRBV2, the J call TRBJ2-7; tentative D call: TRBD1 (6 bases). V lost 6 bases and J lost 6, with 21 bases in between. This CDR3 spans 15 amino acids. CDR1 SNHLY and CDR2 FYNNEI come from the germline V gene.